The present T cell receptor (beta chain) was sequenced within a study of regulatory T cells in long-lasting Graves disease. CDR1 is MNHNS and CDR2 is SASEGT in the germline V gene. The germline V and J ends were trimmed by 4 bases and 4 bases, with 10 bases remaining between them. The CDR3 length is 13 residues. The authors built TCR beta libraries using iRepertoire HTBI primers and Arm-PCR of CDR3 regions. Each CDR3 protein is one row after TCRdb ran MiXCR on the multiplex PCR reads. The sample gives about 240,000 distinct CDR3 sequences, 20% of which show up once; approximately 15% is in the top ten. Time point: newly diagnosed GD, antithyroid drugs for less than 3 months. There was RNA extracted from PBMCs, and the TCR library was made from it. The guidelines of the American Thyroid Association were the basis for diagnosing Graves' disease. Worth noting for this clonotype: A clone one base away is much larger, so this may be a read error.

The receptor's source is a female donor with Graves disease. The source was peripheral blood mononuclear cells (PBMCs), collected at new diagnosis, from a patient treated with antithyroid drugs. This chain joins TRBV6-1 and TRBJ1-2; D unclear. The CDR3 DNA reads as TGTGCCAGCAGTGCAGATCCCCTCTATGGCTACACCTTC. It codes for CASSADPLYGYTF.